This T cell receptor (beta chain) derives from a study of blood T cell repertoires in COVID-19. Using immunoSEQ multiplex PCR, the repertoire was profiled, and TCRdb retains in-frame clones only, with some absent. The table shows 240,000 or so clones, with 87% occurring only once. The ends lost 4 bases at V and 8 bases at J; junction bases unmatched: 7. There are 15 residues in the CDR3. CDR1 and CDR2 from the germline V gene are KGHDR and SFDVKD. The V and J genes are TRBV24-1 and TRBJ2-1; TRBD2 aligns across 10 bases. The sequenced sample consisted of peripheral blood. The sequence came from a man in his fifties or sixties who had recovered from COVID-19. The CDR3 bases are TGTGCCACCAGTGACGGAGCGGGGGGGCGTCATGAGCAGTTCTTC. This sequence encodes CATSDGAGGRHEQFF.